Following are 5 T cell receptor beta chains from one sample sequenced in a study of blood T cell repertoires in COVID-19. Sequenced by immunoSEQ multiplex PCR; TCRdb stores in-frame clones only, minus some. The sample yields 170,000 or so clones, approximately 87% seen once. Source material: peripheral blood. The source of these receptors is a woman in her 70s with COVID-19, enrolled during active disease.

This clone was picked up a small number of times. This chain links TRBV15 with TRBJ1-5; no firm D call. The CDR3 sequence is 14 residues long. Looked up from germline, CDR1 is LNHNV and CDR2 is YYDKDF (reference sequence). V was cut by 0 bases and J by 6 bases, with 9 bases left in between. Here the CDR3 DNA reads TGTGCCACCAGCAGAGACCGAGGGTTTCAGCCCCAGCATTTT. Translated, it gives CATSRDRGFQPQHF. The whole variable domain, remainder taken from reference TRBV15 and TRBJ1-5, is DAMVIQNPRYQVTQFGKPVTLSCSQTLNHNVMYWYQQKSSQAPKLLFHYYDKDFNNEADTPDNFQSRRPNTSFCFLDIRSPGLGDTAMYLCATSRDRGFQPQHFGDGTRLSIL.

The chain carries TRBV30 and TRBJ1-3; possible D gene TRBD1, 6 bases. The germline CDR1 and CDR2 sequences are GTSNPN and SVGIG (reference sequence). The CDR3 runs 13 residues. V lost 1 base and J lost 2, with 6 bases in between. The DNA for the CDR3 is TGTGCCTGGAGTGGGGGGCCTGGAAACACCATATATTTT. It translates to CAWSGGPGNTIYF.

V usage is TRBV28 and J usage is TRBJ2-1, with a possible D match to TRBD2 (7 bases). This CDR3 contains 15 residues. Looked up from germline, CDR1 is MDHEN and CDR2 is SYDVKM. The V end lost 4 bases, the J end lost 6 bases, and 16 bases lay between the germline ends. The CDR3 loop is CASSSEGGQVNEQFF. The CDR3 DNA follows: TGTGCCAGCAGTTCAGAGGGGGGGCAAGTCAATGAGCAGTTCTTC.

This clone was detected only once. The chain joins TRBV15 to TRBJ2-1; 8 bases are a match to TRBD2. The trim removed 0 bases at V and 6 bases at J, leaving 13 bases unmatched. There are 18 residues in the CDR3. Germline CDR1 LNHNV, CDR2 YYDKDF (reference sequence). The CDR3 sequence: CATSRDWEVAGRGNEQFF. For the CDR3, the DNA is TGTGCCACCAGCAGAGATTGGGAGGTAGCGGGAAGAGGCAATGAGCAGTTCTTC.

The DNA for the CDR3 is TGTGCCAGCAGTGTCCGGGGGGGCAACACCGGGGAGCTGTTTTTT. It codes for CASSVRGGNTGELFF. The chain has TRBV2 and TRBJ2-2; 8 nucleotides match TRBD2. Germline V CDR1 and CDR2: SNHLY, FYNNEI. V was clipped by 4 bases and J by 2 bases; unmatched bases: 3. The CDR3 runs to 15 residues.